This TCR beta chain comes out of a study of T cells in Graves' hyperthyroidism and ophthalmopathy. Broader study findings: Ophthalmopathy, as predicted by the model, came a median around 6 months after the prediction. Ophthalmopathy could be told apart from stable hyperthyroidism with a 13 V-J model. Most thyroid clonotypes that were expanded above 0.001 also turned up in blood.

This clonotype was observed many times. The target antigen is unknown. Uncontrolled infection, other autoimmune disease, pregnancy or lactation excluded patients. Amplified TCR beta CDR3 regions derived from RNA transcripts. Carried out on the TCR CDR3, a first-round RT-PCR used the HTBI primer set. TCRdb fed the multiplex PCR reads into MiXCR, producing one record per CDR3 protein. The sample has about 570,000 distinct CDR3 sequences; 40% to 55% are singletons. V was clipped by 4 bases and J by 2 bases, with 10 bases between them. The CDR3 sequence is 14 residues long. Germline V lookup: CDR1 SGDLS, CDR2 YYNGEE.

What was sequenced was peripheral blood or thyroid tissue (not recorded which). The TCR comes from an adult woman with Graves' disease, either hyperthyroidism or ophthalmopathy (not recorded which). The genes are TRBV9 and TRBJ1-5; D possibly corresponds to TRBD1 (6 bases). For the CDR3, the DNA is TGTGCCAGCAGCCCAGGGGCCCGCAATCAGCCCCAGCATTTT. It codes for CASSPGARNQPQHF.